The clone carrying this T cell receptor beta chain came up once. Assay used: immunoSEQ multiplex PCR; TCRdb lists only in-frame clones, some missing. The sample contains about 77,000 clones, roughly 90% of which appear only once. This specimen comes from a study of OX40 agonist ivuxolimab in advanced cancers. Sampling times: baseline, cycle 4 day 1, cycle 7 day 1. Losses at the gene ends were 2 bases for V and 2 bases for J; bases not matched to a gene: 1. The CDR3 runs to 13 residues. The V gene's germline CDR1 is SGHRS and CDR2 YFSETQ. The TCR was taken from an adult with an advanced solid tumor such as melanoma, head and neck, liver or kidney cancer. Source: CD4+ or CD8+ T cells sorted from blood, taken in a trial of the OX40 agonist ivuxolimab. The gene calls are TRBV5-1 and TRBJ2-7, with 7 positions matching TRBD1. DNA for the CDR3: TGCGCCAGCAGCTTCCAGGGGGCCTACGAGCAGTACTTC. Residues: CASSFQGAYEQYF.